The source of this T cell receptor (beta chain) is a study of shared clonotypes between healthy human individuals. Study findings and constraints: Rarefaction demonstrated incomplete sorted-subset sequencing despite large depth.

V gave up 10 bases and J gave up 0 bases, with 12 bases separating them. Germline loops: CDR1 SNHLY, CDR2 FYNNEI. CDR3 length: 13 residues. All of the donors resided in Nashville, Tennessee, and each was a Caucasian adult. The table lists this clone with a few counts. Its antigen remains unknown. The deep-level immunoSEQ assay was used. The protocol was immunoSEQ multiplex PCR, while the TCRdb copy is restricted to in-frame clones and leaves out a portion. The table records about 1.1 million clones, approximately 75% of them present only once. The sample was memory CD4+ T cells from PBMCs. The subset denotes: CD45RA-negative fraction. The sequence derives from a man aged 18-30 years in good health. Some clones in this sample may be carry-over from other donors' samples. V and J are TRBV2 and TRBJ1-1; D remains ambiguous. The CDR3 DNA is TGTGCCACCCGGAAGGGTATGAACACTGAAGCTTTCTTT. It encodes CATRKGMNTEAFF.